Listed below are T cell receptor beta chains from one sample, sequenced in a study of control samples from healthy donors and cancer patients. Profiled with immunoSEQ multiplex PCR; TCRdb holds only in-frame clones, not every one. Of about 110,000 clones in the sample, more than 85% were seen once. Sequenced: blood. These receptors were obtained from a woman younger than 35 in good health. Both conserved end residues are part of each CDR3. D genes are given only for firm matches. Only part of the rows carry a size: once, few, many, or a class if the clone is expanded.

V gene,clone size,D gene,J gene,CDR3 protein,CDR3 DNA
TRBV7-2,NA,NA,TRBJ2-3,CASSLGQGSTDTQYF,TGTGCCAGCAGCTTAGGCCAAGGCTCCACAGATACGCAGTATTTT
TRBV5-6,once,TRBD1,TRBJ1-4,CASSSRMDRGNEKLFF,TGTGCCAGCAGCTCCCGGATGGACAGGGGGAATGAAAAACTGTTTTTT
TRBV5-8,NA,NA,TRBJ1-4,CASSLRKARGGEKLFF,TGTGCCAGCAGCTTGAGGAAGGCAAGAGGTGGAGAAAAACTGTTTTTT
TRBV2,once,NA,TRBJ2-2,CASLWQRNTGELFF,TGTGCCAGCCTTTGGCAAAGGAACACCGGGGAGCTGTTTTTT
TRBV28,NA,TRBD1,TRBJ2-7,CASSPHLTGGGYYEQYF,TGTGCCAGCAGTCCACACCTAACAGGGGGAGGATACTACGAGCAGTACTTC
TRBV2,NA,NA,TRBJ2-1,CASLGLRTAPDEQFF,TGTGCCAGCCTTGGACTGAGAACCGCACCCGATGAGCAGTTCTTC
TRBV30,once,NA,TRBJ2-5,CAWSVDQTRETQYF,TGTGCCTGGAGTGTGGACCAAACCAGGGAGACCCAGTACTTC
TRBV5-4,NA,TRBD2,TRBJ2-3,CASSFLSGGLTDTQYF,TGTGCCAGCAGCTTCCTTAGCGGGGGGTTAACAGATACGCAGTATTTT
TRBV4-2,NA,NA,TRBJ1-1,CASRPTEGDTEAFF,TGTGCCAGCAGGCCGACAGAGGGTGACACTGAAGCTTTCTTT
TRBV5-1,NA,NA,TRBJ2-3,CASSYQGDTQYF,TGCGCCAGCAGCTACCAGGGAGATACGCAGTATTTT
TRBV19,NA,NA,TRBJ1-1,CASSAGWGNTEAFF,TGTGCCAGTAGTGCAGGGTGGGGGAACACTGAAGCTTTCTTT
TRBV4-2,few,NA,TRBJ2-3,CASSQDEAPSTDTQYF,TGTGCCAGCAGCCAAGACGAAGCACCGAGCACAGATACGCAGTATTTT
TRBV14,NA,NA,TRBJ2-7,CASSQVTWYEQYF,TGTGCCAGCAGCCAAGTGACATGGTACGAGCAGTACTTC
TRBV5-1,NA,NA,TRBJ2-7,CASSPGLGGYEQYF,TGCGCCAGCAGCCCTGGGCTTGGGGGCTACGAGCAGTACTTC
TRBV7-8,NA,NA,TRBJ1-2,CASSLAGGNYGYTF,TGTGCCAGCAGCTTAGCAGGGGGTAACTATGGCTACACCTTC
TRBV2,NA,TRBD1,TRBJ2-1,CASRVDRGINEQFF,TGTGCCAGCAGAGTCGACAGGGGGATTAATGAGCAGTTCTTC
TRBV6-2/TRBV6-3,NA,NA,TRBJ1-1,CASSPGQFYAFF,TGTGCCAGCAGTCCAGGACAGTTCTACGCTTTCTTT
TRBV5-5,NA,TRBD1,TRBJ1-1,CASSFTGTALAEAFF,TGTGCCAGCAGCTTCACCGGGACAGCGTTGGCTGAAGCTTTCTTT
TRBV4-2,NA,NA,TRBJ1-1,CASSREGMNTEAFF,TGTGCCAGCAGCCGGGAAGGGATGAACACTGAAGCTTTCTTT
TRBV2,NA,TRBD2,TRBJ2-3,CASSEGDISTSGHTDTQYF,TGTGCCAGCAGTGAAGGAGACATCTCGACTAGCGGCCACACAGATACGCAGTATTTT
TRBV9,NA,NA,TRBJ1-6,CASSVVDRGNSPLHF,TGTGCCAGCAGCGTAGTTGACAGAGGGAATTCACCCCTCCACTTT
TRBV7-6,NA,TRBD2,TRBJ2-7,CASSPSGSLIYEQYF,TGTGCCAGCAGCCCAAGCGGGAGCCTTATCTACGAGCAGTACTTC
TRBV12-3/TRBV12-4,NA,NA,TRBJ2-7,CASSFVPSEQYF,TGTGCCAGCAGTTTCGTACCATCCGAGCAGTACTTC
TRBV9,NA,TRBD2,TRBJ2-3,CASSVEGLEDTDTQYF,TGTGCCAGCAGCGTAGAGGGACTAGAGGACACAGATACGCAGTATTTT
TRBV5-6,NA,NA,TRBJ1-1,CASSLGTGSSEAFF,TGTGCCAGCAGCTTGGGGACTGGTTCATCTGAAGCTTTCTTT
TRBV30,NA,NA,TRBJ2-5,CAWSPGRGPETQYF,TGTGCCTGGAGCCCTGGGCGGGGGCCAGAGACCCAGTACTTC
TRBV6-6,once,NA,TRBJ2-5,CASNSGLQETQYF,TGTGCCAGCAACTCGGGACTGCAAGAGACCCAGTACTTC